This T cell receptor beta chain was recovered during a study of regulatory T cells in long-lasting Graves disease. The V end lost 8 bases, the J end lost 1 base, and 13 bases lay between the germline ends. The CDR3 sequence is 14 residues long. CDR1 MNHEY and CDR2 SMNVEV come from the germline V gene (reference sequence). As to time point: newly diagnosed GD, antithyroid drugs for less than 3 months. PBMCs were the source of the RNA used for TCR sequencing. With iRepertoire HTBI primers and Arm-PCR of CDR3 regions, TCR beta libraries were built. TCRdb passed the multiplex PCR reads through MiXCR, listing each CDR3 protein once. Among around 450,000 distinct CDR3 sequences, about 15% were seen once, and the ten largest hold approximately 7.6%. The same sample was also studied in work on T cells in Graves' hyperthyroidism and ophthalmopathy. According to that study: Uncontrolled infection, other autoimmune disease, pregnancy and lactation each barred patients from inclusion. During a first-round RT-PCR of the TCR CDR3, the HTBI primer set was used.

The clonotype comes from a woman in her thirties or forties with Graves disease. The sample in question was peripheral blood mononuclear cells (PBMCs), obtained at new diagnosis, from a patient treated with antithyroid drugs. V usage is TRBV27 and J usage is TRBJ2-3; D is undetermined. CDR3 sequence: CASVPAYGTDTQYF. As DNA, the CDR3 is TGTGCCAGCGTTCCCGCGTACGGCACAGATACGCAGTATTTT.